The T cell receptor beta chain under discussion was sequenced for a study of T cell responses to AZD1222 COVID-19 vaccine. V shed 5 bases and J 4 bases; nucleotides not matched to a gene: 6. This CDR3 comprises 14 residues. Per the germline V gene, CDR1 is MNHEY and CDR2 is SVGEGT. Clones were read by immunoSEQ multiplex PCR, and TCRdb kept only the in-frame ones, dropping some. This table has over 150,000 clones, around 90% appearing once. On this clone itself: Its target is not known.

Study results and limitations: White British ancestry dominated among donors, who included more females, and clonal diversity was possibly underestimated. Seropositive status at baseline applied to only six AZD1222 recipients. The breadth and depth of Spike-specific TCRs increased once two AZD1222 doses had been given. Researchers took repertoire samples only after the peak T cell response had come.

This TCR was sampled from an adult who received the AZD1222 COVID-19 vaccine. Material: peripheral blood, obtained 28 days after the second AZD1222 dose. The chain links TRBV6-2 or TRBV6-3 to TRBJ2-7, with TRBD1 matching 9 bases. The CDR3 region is CASSAGTGYYEQYF. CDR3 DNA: TGTGCCAGCAGTGCCGGGACAGGGTATTACGAGCAGTACTTC.